The clone carrying this T cell receptor beta chain was seen a few times. Antigen: not known. V dropped 0 bases and J dropped 7 bases, with 9 bases sitting between them. CDR3 size: 13 residues. CDR1 is SQVTM and CDR2 is ANQGSEA in the germline V gene. Of the isolated RNA, all was reverse transcribed, and so the sequenced material was expressed TCRB transcripts. Sequencing used immunoSEQ multiplex PCR; TCRdb keeps in-frame clones, though not all of them. The sample shows 600,000 to 750,000 clones, around 11% of them seen only once. This specimen comes from a study of beta chain features in type 1 diabetes. Study-wide context: All of the samples together had some 99 million sorted cells examined.

Overall study findings and caveats: Short templates might get an advantage during PCR, and this would be equal in patients and controls. People with Type 1 diabetes carried modestly yet significantly shorter TCRB CDR3s in all four CD4+ subsets.

The sequenced sample was naive CD4+ T cells from blood. The receptor was derived from a man aged 25 to 40 with type 1 diabetes. The chain employs TRBV29-1 and TRBJ1-4; unclear D gene. The CDR3 bases are TGCAGCGTTGAAGAAGGAGAAGGTGAAAAACTGTTTTTT. Its protein product is CSVEEGEGEKLFF.